The sequence of this T cell receptor (beta chain) was determined in a study of T cells in tuberculosis. General observations from the study: Active tuberculosis cases were adults; controls were adolescents.

Profiled with immunoSEQ multiplex PCR; TCRdb holds only in-frame clones, not every one. Here the sample spans 35,000 to 55,000 clones, about 94% being singletons. Looked up from germline, CDR1 is SQVTM and CDR2 is ANQGSEA. The CDR3 consists of 13 residues. Regarding this clone: The target antigen is unknown.

The J gene is TRBJ2-5, the V gene TRBV29-1, with D perhaps matching TRBD1 (5 bases). The sample taken for sequencing was PBMCs. This sequence was found in a donor between 10 and 35 years old with latent tuberculosis or without tuberculosis infection. Some clones in this sample may be carry-over from other donors' samples. The CDR3 reads CSHKGQVEETQYF. CDR3 nucleotides: TGCAGTCATAAGGGGCAGGTGGAGGAGACCCAGTACTTC.